Below, 14 T cell receptor beta chains from the same sample are listed, as sequenced in a study of shared clonotypes between healthy human individuals. Profiled with immunoSEQ multiplex PCR; TCRdb holds only in-frame clones, not every one. The profile covers 2,100,000 or so clones, with approximately 96% appearing a single time and 0.1% to 0.15% taken by the ten largest. Sequencing input: naive CD4+ T cells sorted from blood. The sample's subset: CD45RA+ positively selected. The receptors shown here come from a man aged 18 to 29 in good health.

The V call is TRBV19, the J call TRBJ2-3, with 8 bases matching TRBD2. CDR1 and CDR2 (germline): LNHDA, SQIVND (reference sequence). The ends lost 6 bases at V and 2 bases at J; junction bases unmatched: 7. The CDR3 runs to 15 residues. Here the CDR3 reads CASSRGGKITDTQYF. The CDR3 DNA sequence: TGTGCCAGTAGCCGGGGGGGGAAGATCACAGATACGCAGTATTTT. Variable domain in full (rest from reference TRBV19 and TRBJ2-3): DGGITQSPKYLFRKEGQNVTLSCEQNLNHDAMYWYRQDPGQGLRLIYYSQIVNDFQKGDIAEGYSVSREKKESFPLTVTSAQKNPTAFYLCASSRGGKITDTQYFGPGTRLTVL.

The J gene is TRBJ1-6, the V gene TRBV10-1, with no clear D. CDR3 length: 14 residues. CDR1 is WNHNN, CDR2 SYGVQD, per germline (reference sequence). The V and J ends lost 2 bases and 8 bases respectively, with 10 bases between them. Here the CDR3 DNA reads TGCGCCAGCAGTGAGCGTCCCAATGATTCACCCCTCCACTTT. The encoded protein is CASSERPNDSPLHF.

A remark on this clone: Other DNA sequences in this sample translate to the same CDR3. The chain joins TRBV19 to TRBJ2-3, with 8 bases that match TRBD2. The CDR3 covers 15 residues. Unmatched junction bases numbered 4, after V lost 5 bases and J lost 0 bases. Germline loops: CDR1 LNHDA, CDR2 SQIVND (reference sequence). CDR3 sequence reads: CASSSTSGSTDTQYF. DNA for the CDR3: TGTGCCAGTAGTTCCACTAGCGGAAGCACAGATACGCAGTATTTT. The full variable domain, with the rest looked up from reference TRBV19 and TRBJ2-3, is DGGITQSPKYLFRKEGQNVTLSCEQNLNHDAMYWYRQDPGQGLRLIYYSQIVNDFQKGDIAEGYSVSREKKESFPLTVTSAQKNPTAFYLCASSSTSGSTDTQYFGPGTRLTVL.

On this clone itself: This same CDR3 is encoded by further DNA sequences in the sample. The gene calls are TRBV11-2 and TRBJ2-7; D gene unclear. The germline V gene has CDR1 SGHAT and CDR2 FQNNGV. The CDR3 consists of 13 residues. Trimming cost V 1 base and J 2 bases, with 6 bases left between them. The CDR3: CASSLGPPYEQYF. Here the CDR3 DNA reads TGTGCCAGCAGCTTAGGACCCCCCTACGAGCAGTACTTC.

This clone has only one observation. The chain links TRBV25-1 to TRBJ2-5; TRBD2 aligns across 14 bases. This CDR3 has 17 residues. CDR1 MGHDK and CDR2 SYGVNS come from the germline V gene. With 1 base clipped from V and 4 bases from J, the junction kept 5 bases outside the gene matches. In DNA, the CDR3 is TGTGCCAGCAGTGAATCCCACGGACTAGCGGGAGGAGAGACCCAGTACTTC. This encodes CASSESHGLAGGETQYF.

The chain carries TRBV4-3 and TRBJ2-1; the D is unclear. The CDR3 loop spans 16 amino acids. The V and J ends lost 0 bases and 4 bases respectively, with 13 bases between them. Germline V gene sequence: CDR1 LGHNA, CDR2 YSLEER. CDR3 nucleotides: TGCGCCAGCAGCCAAGATCAGTGGGTAACATACAATGAGCAGTTCTTC. Translation: CASSQDQWVTYNEQFF.

Worth noting for this clone: Other DNA sequences in this specimen translate into the identical CDR3. V usage is TRBV6-5 and J usage is TRBJ1-1; maybe TRBD1 (6 bases). CDR1 is MNHEY and CDR2 is SVGAGI in the germline V gene. Trimming removed 6 bases from V and 0 bases from J, with 11 bases in between. The CDR3 spans 14 residues. The CDR3 sequence: CASRPDSLNTEAFF. The CDR3 region has the DNA TGTGCCAGCAGGCCGGACAGCTTGAACACTGAAGCTTTCTTT.

To note about this clone: The identical CDR3 is also encoded by other nucleotide sequences in the sample. The chain is built from TRBV5-1 and TRBJ1-3; perhaps TRBD1 as D (5 bases). Germline-derived CDR1 and CDR2 are SGHRS and YFSETQ. The CDR3 has 15 residues. Trimming pared 0 bases from V and 1 base from J, leaving 8 bases between. In nucleotides, the CDR3 is TGCGCCAGCAGCTTGGGGACACCTTCTGGAAACACCATATATTTT. Its translation: CASSLGTPSGNTIYF. The full variable domain, completed using reference TRBV5-1 and TRBJ1-3, is KAGVTQTPRYLIKTRGQQVTLSCSPISGHRSVSWYQQTPGQGLQFLFEYFSETQRNKGNFPGRFSGRQFSNSRSEMNVSTLELGDSALYLCASSLGTPSGNTIYFGEGSWLTVV.

Regarding this clone: The sample holds other DNA sequences that translate to the same CDR3. This sequence joins TRBV5-1 and TRBJ2-5; a weak D match, TRBD2 (6 bases). The V end lost 5 bases, the J end lost 1 base, and 9 bases lay between the germline ends. Germline loops: CDR1 SGHRS, CDR2 YFSETQ. The CDR3 runs 13 residues. The CDR3 spells CASSGGPQETQYF. In nucleotides, the CDR3 is TGCGCCAGCAGTGGAGGGCCCCAAGAGACCCAGTACTTC. The whole variable domain, remainder taken from reference TRBV5-1 and TRBJ2-5, is KAGVTQTPRYLIKTRGQQVTLSCSPISGHRSVSWYQQTPGQGLQFLFEYFSETQRNKGNFPGRFSGRQFSNSRSEMNVSTLELGDSALYLCASSGGPQETQYFGPGTRLLVL.

V is TRBV10-1 and J is TRBJ1-6, with D unresolved. Germline CDR1 WNHNN, CDR2 SYGVQD (reference sequence). The V and J ends lost 11 bases and 0 bases respectively, with 2 bases between them. This CDR3 spans 11 amino acids. CDR3 loop: CASSYNSPLHF. As DNA, the CDR3 is TGCGCCTCCTCCTATAATTCACCCCTCCACTTT.

CDR3 residues: CASSASSRLAGTGANVLTF. The CDR3 DNA reads TGTGCCAGCAGTGCTAGCTCGAGACTAGCGGGGACTGGGGCCAACGTCCTGACTTTC. This rearrangement joins TRBV6-1 to TRBJ2-6; 11 bases match TRBD2. V lost 4 bases, J lost 2 bases, and 10 bases stayed unmatched. The CDR3 extends over 19 amino acids. Germline V lookup: CDR1 MNHNS, CDR2 SASEGT.

J is TRBJ1-2 and V is TRBV11-2; TRBD1 aligns across 9 bases. Germline V lookup: CDR1 SGHAT, CDR2 FQNNGV. V gave up 1 base and J gave up 7 bases; unmatched junction bases: 10. The CDR3 sequence is 16 residues long. CDR3 sequence (DNA): TGTGCCAGCAGCTTAGGTACCGGGACAGGGCAAAGTGGCTACACCTTC. Translating gives CASSLGTGTGQSGYTF.

V gene TRBV7-2 combines with J gene TRBJ2-1, with 10 nucleotides matching TRBD2. V lost 5 bases, J lost 5 bases, and 12 bases stayed unmatched. This CDR3 region has 17 residues. CDR1 SGHTA and CDR2 FQGNSA come from the germline V gene. CDR3 protein: CASSPNALAGADNEQFF. CDR3 nucleotide sequence: TGTGCCAGCAGCCCTAATGCTCTAGCGGGAGCTGACAATGAGCAGTTCTTC.

This chain joins TRBV11-1 and TRBJ2-3; D is unresolved. CDR1 and CDR2 (germline): SGHAT, FQDESV (reference sequence). The CDR3 runs 16 residues. Between the trimmed V and J ends, which lost 0 bases and 5 bases, there was a span of 15 bases. The CDR3 spells CASSLAQSWDRDTQYF. DNA of the CDR3: TGTGCCAGCAGCTTAGCGCAGTCATGGGATCGAGATACGCAGTATTTT.